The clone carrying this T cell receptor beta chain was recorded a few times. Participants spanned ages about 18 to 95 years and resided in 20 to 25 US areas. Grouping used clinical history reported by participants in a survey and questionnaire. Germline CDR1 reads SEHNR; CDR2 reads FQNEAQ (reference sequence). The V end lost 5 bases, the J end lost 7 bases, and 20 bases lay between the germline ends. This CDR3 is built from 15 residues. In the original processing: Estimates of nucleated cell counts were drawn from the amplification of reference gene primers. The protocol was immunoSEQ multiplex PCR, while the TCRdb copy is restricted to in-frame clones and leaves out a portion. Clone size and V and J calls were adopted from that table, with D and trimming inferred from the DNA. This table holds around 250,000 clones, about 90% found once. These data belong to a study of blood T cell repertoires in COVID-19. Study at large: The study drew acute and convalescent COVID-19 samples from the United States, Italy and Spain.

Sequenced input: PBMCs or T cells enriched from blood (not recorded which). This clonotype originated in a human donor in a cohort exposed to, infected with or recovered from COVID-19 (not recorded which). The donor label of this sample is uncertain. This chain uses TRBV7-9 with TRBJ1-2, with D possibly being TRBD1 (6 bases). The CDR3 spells CASSTGTGKAGGYTF. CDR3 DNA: TGTGCCAGCAGCACGGGAACAGGGAAGGCGGGTGGCTACACCTTC.